What follows describes a single T cell receptor beta chain. This clonotype was counted between two and nine times. Its antigen is unknown. No base quality information exists; no much larger clone differs at one position. Synthesis of TCR cDNA relied on 5'RACE template switching, a step that introduced a universal primer site along with unique molecular identifiers. Priming for cDNA synthesis came from both the TCR alpha and TCR beta constant segments. Library amplification involved two PCR steps, and the second step added sample barcodes and sequencing adapters. Sequencing of the libraries was done on either Illumina HiSeq 2500 (2x100 bp) or NovaSeq (2x150 bp). The paper's processing steps were these. MIGEC was used to demultiplex reads and collapse the reads into UMI consensus sequences, and MiXCR was used for V(D)J alignment. Clonotypes responding to the vaccine were identified with edgeR on replicate PBMC samples, with the criteria of FDR below 0.01 and a log2 fold change above 5 up to day 15. Each bulk clonotype received a CD4 or CD8 identity based on whether the sequenced CD4 or CD8 repertoire contained that clonotype at higher abundance. In TCRdb, the public reads were trimmed at Q25 with fastp and aligned with MiXCR, with productive beta chains retained. A single entry per CDR3 protein holds the most common genes and DNA from its merged rows. What appears here as the V and J calls and clone size reflects TCRdb's work, not the paper's. The sample records 450,000 to 600,000 distinct CDR3 sequences, approximately 15% of which are singletons. In total, the top ten clones hold about 14% of the sample.

The entry originates in a study of T cells after yellow fever vaccination (dated by TCRdb to about 2019). Concerning the study at large: The SMART-Seq v4 Ultra Low Input RNA kit was used to prepare libraries from fractions with low cell numbers. Blood was drawn at multiple timepoints before and after primary and secondary immunization, with bulk PBMC replicates and cell subsets isolated. Two healthy male donors, one aged 18 to 29 and one aged 30 to 40 years, were included in the cohort. To follow T-cell clones before and after both primary and booster YFV17D yellow fever vaccination, bulk TCR alpha and beta repertoires underwent longitudinal sequencing. The study at large found these results: A small share of clonotypes occurred in both CD4 and CD8 compartments, likely arising from convergent recombination. The secondary T-cell response was weaker than the primary response but faster, peaking on day 5 instead of day 15. Most clones expanded after primary vaccination were re-detected after the booster (around 96% of CD4 and 88% of CD8), suggesting broad memory maintenance. Only a couple of donors were included in the study, so the extent to which the findings can be generalized is limited. Computational filtering was required because FACS-sorted repertoires could contain abundant contaminating clonotypes from the bulk population.

The V end loses 3 bases and the J end loses 4 bases, and a stretch of 7 bases separates them. Measured from the cysteine to the phenylalanine, the CDR3 is 14 residues long. The only DNA kept is the CDR3, 42 bases in frame from the first base. Sequences SGHTA (CDR1) and FQGNSA (CDR2) are obtained from the germline V gene. This sample's treatment or condition label indicates: live attenuated yellow fever vaccine strain. Two biological replicates of bulk PBMCs were collected at each blood-draw timepoint. A standard Ficoll-Paque protocol was used to isolate PBMCs from peripheral blood. RNA was extracted with TriZol from bulk PBMCs, CD4 and CD8 fractions, and dextramer-positive and dextramer-negative fractions.

The chain is made from TRBV7-2 and TRBJ2-6; the D gene identity is not certain. The specimen was PBMCs, collected on the day of the yellow fever booster vaccination. This TCR was recovered from a man aged 30-40 years who received the YFV17D yellow fever vaccine. The CDR3 corresponds to CASSLGNGANVLTF. The bases are TGTGCCAGCAGCTTGGGGAACGGGGCCAACGTCCTGACTTTC.